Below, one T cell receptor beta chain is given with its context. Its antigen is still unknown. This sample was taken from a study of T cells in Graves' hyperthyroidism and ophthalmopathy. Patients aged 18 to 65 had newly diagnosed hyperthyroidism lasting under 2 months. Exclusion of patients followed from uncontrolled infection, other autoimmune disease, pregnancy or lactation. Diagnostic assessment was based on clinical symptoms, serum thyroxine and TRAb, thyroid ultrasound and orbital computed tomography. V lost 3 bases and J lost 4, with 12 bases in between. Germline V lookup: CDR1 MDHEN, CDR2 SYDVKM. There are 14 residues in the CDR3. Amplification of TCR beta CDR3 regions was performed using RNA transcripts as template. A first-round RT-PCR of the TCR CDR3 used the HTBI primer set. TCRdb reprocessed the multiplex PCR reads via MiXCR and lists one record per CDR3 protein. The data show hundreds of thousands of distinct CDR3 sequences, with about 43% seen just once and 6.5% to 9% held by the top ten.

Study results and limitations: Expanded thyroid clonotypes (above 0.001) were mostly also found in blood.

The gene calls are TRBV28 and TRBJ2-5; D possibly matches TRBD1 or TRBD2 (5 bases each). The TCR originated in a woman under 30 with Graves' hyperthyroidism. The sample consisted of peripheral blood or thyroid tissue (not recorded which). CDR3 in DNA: TGTGCCAGCAGTTTTGGGGCGGGCCCAGAGACCCAGTACTTC. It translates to CASSFGAGPETQYF. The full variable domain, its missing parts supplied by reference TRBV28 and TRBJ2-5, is DVKVTQSSRYLVKRTGEKVFLECVQDMDHENMFWYRQDPGLGLRLIYFSYDVKMKEKGDIPEGYSVSREKKERFSLILESASTNQTSMYLCASSFGAGPETQYFGPGTRLLVL.